This T cell receptor beta chain was observed in a study of blood T cells in healthy people across ages. This clonotype has only a few counts. Antigen unknown. CDR3 length: 18 amino acids. The germline gives CDR1 SGHTA, CDR2 FQGNSA. Together with a sample-barcoded 5' primer, a J-beta primer mix was included in a second PCR lasting roughly 7 to 11 cycles. All cDNA molecules were each tagged by a template-switch adaptor with 12 random nucleotides. Per sample, CDR3-containing paired-end reads numbered at least 3 million. TCRdb re-called the 5' RACE reads through MiXCR, storing one row per CDR3 protein. In the table there are roughly 1,100,000 distinct CDR3 sequences, almost 25% of which are singletons. Whole-study results and caveats: Long-lived donors had more naive CD4+ cells and higher diversity than aged donors.

The study recruited healthy Caucasian donors from Russia who were aged about 6 to 95. The same data also went into a second study, on T cells of mothers and their children.

Sample: blood. The TCR sequence derives from a girl aged 2 to 10 in good health. This chain connects TRBV7-2 to TRBJ2-1; TRBD2 agrees at 10 bases. The DNA end favors TRBJ2-7, so the J call may be wrong. The CDR3 region is CASAGGASGSSMPYEQYF. CDR3 in DNA: TGTGCCAGCGCCGGCGGGGCTAGCGGGAGTTCGATGCCCTACGAGCAGTACTTC.